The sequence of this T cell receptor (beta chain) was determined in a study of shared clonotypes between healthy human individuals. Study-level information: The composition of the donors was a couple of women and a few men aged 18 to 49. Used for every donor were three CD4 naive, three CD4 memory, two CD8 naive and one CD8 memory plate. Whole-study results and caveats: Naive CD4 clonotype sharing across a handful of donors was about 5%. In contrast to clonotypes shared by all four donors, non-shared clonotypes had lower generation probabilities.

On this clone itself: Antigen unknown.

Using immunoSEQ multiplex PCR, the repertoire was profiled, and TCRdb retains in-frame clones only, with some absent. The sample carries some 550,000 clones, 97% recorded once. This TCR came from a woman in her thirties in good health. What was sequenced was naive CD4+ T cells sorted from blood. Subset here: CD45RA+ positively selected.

The CDR3 is CASSPGTGDREQFF. DNA for the CDR3: TGTGCCAGCTCACCAGGTACGGGAGATCGTGAGCAGTTCTTC. This rearrangement joins TRBV18 to TRBJ2-1; D perhaps matches TRBD2 (6 bases). This CDR3 comprises 14 residues. Trimming removed 2 bases at V and 9 bases at J, with 14 bases between. In germline, CDR1 is KGHSH, CDR2 LQKENI. Full variable domain (outside the CDR3, taken from reference TRBV18 and TRBJ2-1): NAGVMQNPRHLVRRRGQEARLRCSPMKGHSHVYWYRQLPEEGLKFMVYLQKENIIDESGMPKERFSAEFPKEGPSILRIQQVVRGDSAAYFCASSPGTGDREQFFGPGTRLTVL.